What follows are 2 T cell receptor beta chains derived from one specimen sequenced in a study of T cells in Graves' hyperthyroidism and ophthalmopathy. The investigators amplified TCR beta CDR3 regions from RNA transcripts. A set of HTBI primers served as the primers for a first-round RT-PCR of the TCR CDR3. From the multiplex PCR reads, TCRdb called clonotypes with MiXCR, one entry per CDR3 protein. Here the sample spans approximately 560,000 distinct CDR3 sequences, under 60% being singletons. Sequencing was done on a sample of peripheral blood or thyroid tissue (not recorded which). The receptors stem from a woman younger than 30 with Graves' hyperthyroidism.

This chain uses TRBV10-3 with TRBJ2-5, with 13 bases matching TRBD2. Germline-derived CDR1 and CDR2 are ENHRY and SYGVKD. This CDR3 comprises 14 residues. The CDR3 DNA reads TGTGCTAGGACTAGCGGGAGTGGAAGAGAGACCCAGTACTTC. Protein: CARTSGSGRETQYF.

This clonotype has a count of ten or more. This chain joins TRBV2 and TRBJ1-3, with unresolved D. CDR3 size: 14 residues. The V end was cut by 7 bases, the J end by 0 bases, with 10 bases between. CDR1 is SNHLY, CDR2 FYNNEI, per germline. CDR3 nucleotide sequence: TGTGCCAGCACCCGACAAAGCTCTGGAAACACCATATATTTT. This gives the protein CASTRQSSGNTIYF.